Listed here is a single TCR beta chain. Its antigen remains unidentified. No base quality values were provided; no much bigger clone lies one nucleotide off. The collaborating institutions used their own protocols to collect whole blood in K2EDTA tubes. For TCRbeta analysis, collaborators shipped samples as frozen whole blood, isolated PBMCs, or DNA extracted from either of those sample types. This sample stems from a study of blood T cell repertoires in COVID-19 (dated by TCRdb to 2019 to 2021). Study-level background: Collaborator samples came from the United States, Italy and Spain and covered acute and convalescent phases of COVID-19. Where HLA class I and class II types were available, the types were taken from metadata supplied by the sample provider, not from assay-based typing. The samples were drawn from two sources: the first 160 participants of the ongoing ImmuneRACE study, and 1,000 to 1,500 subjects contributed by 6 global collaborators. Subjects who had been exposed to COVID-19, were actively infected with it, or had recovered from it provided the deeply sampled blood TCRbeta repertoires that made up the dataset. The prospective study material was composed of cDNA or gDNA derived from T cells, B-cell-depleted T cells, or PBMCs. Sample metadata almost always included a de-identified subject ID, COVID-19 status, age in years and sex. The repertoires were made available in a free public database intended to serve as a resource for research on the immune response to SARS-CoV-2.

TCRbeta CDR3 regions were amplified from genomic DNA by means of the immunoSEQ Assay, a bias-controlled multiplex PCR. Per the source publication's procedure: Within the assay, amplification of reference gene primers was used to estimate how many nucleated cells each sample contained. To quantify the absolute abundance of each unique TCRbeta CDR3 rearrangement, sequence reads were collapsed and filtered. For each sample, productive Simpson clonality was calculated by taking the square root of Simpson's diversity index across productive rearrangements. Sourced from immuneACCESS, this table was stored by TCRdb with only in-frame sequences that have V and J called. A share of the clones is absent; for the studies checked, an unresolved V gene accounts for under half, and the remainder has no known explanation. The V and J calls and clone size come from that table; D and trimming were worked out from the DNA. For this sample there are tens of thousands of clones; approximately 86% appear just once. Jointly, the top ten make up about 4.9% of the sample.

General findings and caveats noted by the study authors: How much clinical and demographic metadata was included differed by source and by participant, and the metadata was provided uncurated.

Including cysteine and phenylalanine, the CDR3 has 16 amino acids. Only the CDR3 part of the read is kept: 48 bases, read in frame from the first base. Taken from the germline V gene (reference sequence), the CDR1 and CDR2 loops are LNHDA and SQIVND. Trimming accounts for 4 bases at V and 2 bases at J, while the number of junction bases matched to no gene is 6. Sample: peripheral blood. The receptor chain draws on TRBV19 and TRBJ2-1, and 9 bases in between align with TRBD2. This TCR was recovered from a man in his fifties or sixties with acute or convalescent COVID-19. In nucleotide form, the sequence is TGTGCCAGTAGTACGACCCTAGCGGGGCCCTACAATGAGCAGTTCTTC. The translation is CASSTTLAGPYNEQFF.